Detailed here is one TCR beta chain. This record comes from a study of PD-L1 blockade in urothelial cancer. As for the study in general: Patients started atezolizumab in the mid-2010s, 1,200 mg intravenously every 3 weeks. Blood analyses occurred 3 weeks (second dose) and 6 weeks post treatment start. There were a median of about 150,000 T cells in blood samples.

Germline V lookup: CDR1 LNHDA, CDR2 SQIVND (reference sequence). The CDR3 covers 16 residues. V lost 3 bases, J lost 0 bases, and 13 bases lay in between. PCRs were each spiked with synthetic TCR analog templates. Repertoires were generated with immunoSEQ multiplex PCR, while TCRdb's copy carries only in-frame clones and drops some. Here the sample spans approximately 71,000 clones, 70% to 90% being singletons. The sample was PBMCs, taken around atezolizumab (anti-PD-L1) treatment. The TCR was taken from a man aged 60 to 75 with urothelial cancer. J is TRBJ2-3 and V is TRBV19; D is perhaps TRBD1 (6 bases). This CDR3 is CASSIRQRGSTDTQYF. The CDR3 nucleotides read TGTGCCAGTAGTATCCGCCAAAGGGGGAGCACAGATACGCAGTATTTT. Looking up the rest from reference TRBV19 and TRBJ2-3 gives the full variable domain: DGGITQSPKYLFRKEGQNVTLSCEQNLNHDAMYWYRQDPGQGLRLIYYSQIVNDFQKGDIAEGYSVSREKKESFPLTVTSAQKNPTAFYLCASSIRQRGSTDTQYFGPGTRLTVL.